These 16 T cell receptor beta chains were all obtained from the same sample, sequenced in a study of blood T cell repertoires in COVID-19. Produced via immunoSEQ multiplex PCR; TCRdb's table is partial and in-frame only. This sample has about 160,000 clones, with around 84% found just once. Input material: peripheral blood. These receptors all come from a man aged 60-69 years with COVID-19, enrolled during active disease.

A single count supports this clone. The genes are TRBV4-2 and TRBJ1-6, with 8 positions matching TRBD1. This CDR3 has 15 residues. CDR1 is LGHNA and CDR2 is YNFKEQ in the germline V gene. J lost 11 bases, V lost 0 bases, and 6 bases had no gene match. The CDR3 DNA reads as TGTGCCAGCAGCCAAGAAACAGGGGGAACGACACCCCTCCACTTT. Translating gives CASSQETGGTTPLHF.

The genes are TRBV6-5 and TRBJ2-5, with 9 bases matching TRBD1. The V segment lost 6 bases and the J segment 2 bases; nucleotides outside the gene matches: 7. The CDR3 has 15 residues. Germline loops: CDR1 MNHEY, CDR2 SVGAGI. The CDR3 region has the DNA TGTGCCAGCAGGGCCGGGACAGGGTCTCAAGAGACCCAGTACTTC. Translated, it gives CASRAGTGSQETQYF.

CDR3 DNA sequence: TGTGCCAGTAGTATCAGACAGCGGGCGAACTATGGCTACACCTTC. As protein: CASSIRQRANYGYTF. The chain employs TRBV19 and TRBJ1-2; a possible D gene is TRBD1 (5 bases). Per germline, CDR1 LNHDA and CDR2 SQIVND (reference sequence). Trimming stripped 3 bases from V and 2 bases from J, with 13 bases between. The CDR3 has 15 residues.

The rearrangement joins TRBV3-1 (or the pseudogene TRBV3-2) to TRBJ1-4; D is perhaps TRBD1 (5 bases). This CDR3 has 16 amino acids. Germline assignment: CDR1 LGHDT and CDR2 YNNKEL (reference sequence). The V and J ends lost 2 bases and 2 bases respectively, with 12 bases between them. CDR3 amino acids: CASSQPGRGTNEKLFF. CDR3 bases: TGTGCCAGCAGCCAACCCGGACGGGGGACTAATGAAAAACTGTTTTTT.

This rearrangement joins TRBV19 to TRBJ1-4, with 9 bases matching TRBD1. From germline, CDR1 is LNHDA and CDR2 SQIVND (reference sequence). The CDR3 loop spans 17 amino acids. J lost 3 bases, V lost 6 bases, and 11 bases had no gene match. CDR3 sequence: CASSPGGNRGPNEKLFF. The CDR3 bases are TGTGCCAGTAGCCCTGGGGGTAACAGGGGGCCTAATGAAAAACTGTTTTTT.

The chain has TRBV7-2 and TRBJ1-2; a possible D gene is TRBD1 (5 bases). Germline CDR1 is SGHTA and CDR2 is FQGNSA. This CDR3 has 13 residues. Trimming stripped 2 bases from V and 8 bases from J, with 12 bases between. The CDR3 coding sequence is TGTGCCAGCAGCTTAAAGGGACTGGAAGGCTACACCTTC. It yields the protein CASSLKGLEGYTF.

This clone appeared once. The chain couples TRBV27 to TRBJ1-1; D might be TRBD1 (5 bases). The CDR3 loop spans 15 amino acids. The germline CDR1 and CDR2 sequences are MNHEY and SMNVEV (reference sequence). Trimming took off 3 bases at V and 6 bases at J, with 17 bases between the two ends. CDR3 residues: CASSLGVTGEPEAFF. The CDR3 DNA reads TGTGCCAGCAGTTTGGGGGTGACGGGGGAACCTGAAGCTTTCTTT.

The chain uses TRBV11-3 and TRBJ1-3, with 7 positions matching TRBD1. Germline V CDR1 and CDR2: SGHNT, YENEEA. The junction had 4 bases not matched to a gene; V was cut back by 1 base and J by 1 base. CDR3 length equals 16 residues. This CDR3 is CASSLGGQVSGNTIYF. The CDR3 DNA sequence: TGTGCCAGCAGCTTAGGCGGACAGGTATCTGGAAACACCATATATTTT. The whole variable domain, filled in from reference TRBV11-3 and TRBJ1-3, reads EAGVVQSPRYKIIEKKQPVAFWCNPISGHNTLYWYLQNLGQGPELLIRYENEEAVDDSQLPKDRFSAERLKGVDSTLKIQPAELGDSAVYLCASSLGGQVSGNTIYFGEGSWLTVV.

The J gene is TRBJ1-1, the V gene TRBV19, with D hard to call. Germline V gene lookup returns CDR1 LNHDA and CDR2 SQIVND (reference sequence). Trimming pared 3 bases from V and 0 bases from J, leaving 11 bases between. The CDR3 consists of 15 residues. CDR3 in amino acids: CASSMGNILNTEAFF. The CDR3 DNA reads TGTGCCAGTAGTATGGGCAATATCCTGAACACTGAAGCTTTCTTT. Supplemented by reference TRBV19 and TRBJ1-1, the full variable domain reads DGGITQSPKYLFRKEGQNVTLSCEQNLNHDAMYWYRQDPGQGLRLIYYSQIVNDFQKGDIAEGYSVSREKKESFPLTVTSAQKNPTAFYLCASSMGNILNTEAFFGQGTRLTVV.

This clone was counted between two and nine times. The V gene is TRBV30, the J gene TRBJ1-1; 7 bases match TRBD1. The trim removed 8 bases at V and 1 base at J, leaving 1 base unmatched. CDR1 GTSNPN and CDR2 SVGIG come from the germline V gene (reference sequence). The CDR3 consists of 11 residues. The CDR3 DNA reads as TGTGCCGGGACAGAGAACACTGAAGCTTTCTTT. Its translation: CAGTENTEAFF.

The CDR3 sequence is CATSEGWGQIQETQYF. CDR3 bases: TGTGCCACCAGTGAGGGATGGGGACAGATCCAAGAGACCCAGTACTTC. V and J are TRBV24-1 and TRBJ2-5; 7 positions agree with TRBD1. V lost 4 bases and J lost 1; bases outside the gene matches: 8. This CDR3 has 16 amino acids. CDR1 is KGHDR, CDR2 SFDVKD, per germline.

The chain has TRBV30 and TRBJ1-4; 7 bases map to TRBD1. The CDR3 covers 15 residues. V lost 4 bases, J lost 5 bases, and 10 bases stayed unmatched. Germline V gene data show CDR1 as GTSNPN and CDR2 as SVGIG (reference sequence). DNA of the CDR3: TGTGCCTGGAACTCACCCGGGACAGTGAATGAAAAACTGTTTTTT. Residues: CAWNSPGTVNEKLFF.

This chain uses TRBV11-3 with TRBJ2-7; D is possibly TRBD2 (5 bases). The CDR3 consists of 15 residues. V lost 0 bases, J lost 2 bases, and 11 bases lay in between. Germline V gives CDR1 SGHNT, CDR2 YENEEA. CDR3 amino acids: CASSLDIARTYEQYF. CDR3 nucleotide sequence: TGTGCCAGCAGCTTAGATATAGCGCGGACCTACGAGCAGTACTTC.

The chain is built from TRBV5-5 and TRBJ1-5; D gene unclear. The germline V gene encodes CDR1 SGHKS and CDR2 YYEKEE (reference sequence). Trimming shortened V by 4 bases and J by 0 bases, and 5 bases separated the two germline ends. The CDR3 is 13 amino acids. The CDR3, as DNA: TGTGCCAGCAGCCAAAATAGCAATCAGCCCCAGCATTTT. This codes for CASSQNSNQPQHF.

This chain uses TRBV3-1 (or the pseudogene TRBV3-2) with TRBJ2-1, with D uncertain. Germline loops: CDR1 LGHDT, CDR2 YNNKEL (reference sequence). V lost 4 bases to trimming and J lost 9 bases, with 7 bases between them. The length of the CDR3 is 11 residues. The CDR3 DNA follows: TGTGCCAGCAGCCTCCTTTCTGAGCAGTTCTTC. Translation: CASSLLSEQFF.

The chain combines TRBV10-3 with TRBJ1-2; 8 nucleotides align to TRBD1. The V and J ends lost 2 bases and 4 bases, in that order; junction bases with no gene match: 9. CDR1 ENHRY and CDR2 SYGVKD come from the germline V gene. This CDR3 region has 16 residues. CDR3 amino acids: CAISEAGAGGVYGYTF. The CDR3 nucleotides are TGTGCCATCAGTGAGGCGGGGGCAGGGGGCGTCTATGGCTACACCTTC.